Below, 3 T cell receptor beta chains from the same sample are listed, as sequenced in a study of cytomegalovirus exposure and HLA in healthy donors. 60 Vbeta and 13 Jbeta primers were used in PCR. The table came from immunoSEQ multiplex PCR; TCRdb's copy has only in-frame clones and leaves some out. This sample carries some 180,000 clones, about four fifths of them seen once, and the ten largest clones take 1.7%. Sequencing was done on a sample of PBMCs. These TCRs come from a woman aged 18-29 years in good health and CMV-seronegative.

The CDR3 DNA sequence: TGTGCCAGCAGCCCTCATGCCGGGAGGGGGTACGAGCAGTACTTC. It is translated as CASSPHAGRGYEQYF. The chain carries TRBV28 and TRBJ2-7; 8 bases align to TRBD2. In germline, CDR1 is MDHEN, CDR2 SYDVKM. The CDR3 sequence is 15 residues long. V gave up 6 bases and J gave up 4 bases; unmatched junction bases: 11.

The chain is built from TRBV6-5 and TRBJ1-3; the D gene is possibly TRBD1 (5 bases). CDR1 is MNHEY, CDR2 SVGAGI, per germline. The V and J ends lost 0 bases and 4 bases respectively, with 7 bases between them. This CDR3 has 14 residues. The CDR3 region has the DNA TGTGCCAGCAGTTACTCGACAGAAGGAAACACCATATATTTT. Translated: CASSYSTEGNTIYF.

The chain recombines TRBV6-1 with TRBJ2-7; 8 bases align to TRBD2. This CDR3 spans 14 amino acids. Germline V lookup: CDR1 MNHNS, CDR2 SASEGT. The V segment lost 2 bases and the J segment 3 bases; nucleotides outside the gene matches: 3. Here the CDR3 DNA reads TGTGCCAGCAGTGAACTGGCGGGAGGCTACGAGCAGTACTTC. This translates into CASSELAGGYEQYF.